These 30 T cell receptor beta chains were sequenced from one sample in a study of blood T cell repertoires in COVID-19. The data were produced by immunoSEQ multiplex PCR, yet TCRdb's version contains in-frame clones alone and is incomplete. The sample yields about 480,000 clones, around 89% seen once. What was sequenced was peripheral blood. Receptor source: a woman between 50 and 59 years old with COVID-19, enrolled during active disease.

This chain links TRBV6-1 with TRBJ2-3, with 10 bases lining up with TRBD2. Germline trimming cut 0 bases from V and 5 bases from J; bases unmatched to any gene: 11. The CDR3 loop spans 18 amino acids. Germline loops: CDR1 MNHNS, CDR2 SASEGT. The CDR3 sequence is CASSEALAGAAIEDTQYF. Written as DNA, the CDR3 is TGTGCCAGCAGTGAAGCGCTAGCGGGGGCCGCTATAGAAGATACGCAGTATTTT.

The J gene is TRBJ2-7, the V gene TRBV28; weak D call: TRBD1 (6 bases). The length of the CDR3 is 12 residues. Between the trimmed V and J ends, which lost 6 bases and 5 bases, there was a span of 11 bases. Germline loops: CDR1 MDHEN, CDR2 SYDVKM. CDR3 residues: CASRGPGDEQYF. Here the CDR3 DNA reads TGTGCCAGCAGGGGCCCAGGGGACGAGCAGTACTTC.

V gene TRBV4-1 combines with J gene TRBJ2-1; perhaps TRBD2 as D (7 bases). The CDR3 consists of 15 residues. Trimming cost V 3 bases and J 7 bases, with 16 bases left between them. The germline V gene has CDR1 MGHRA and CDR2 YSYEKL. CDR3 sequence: CASSHTDGGRNEQFF. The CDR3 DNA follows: TGCGCCAGCAGCCACACAGACGGGGGGCGGAATGAGCAGTTCTTC.

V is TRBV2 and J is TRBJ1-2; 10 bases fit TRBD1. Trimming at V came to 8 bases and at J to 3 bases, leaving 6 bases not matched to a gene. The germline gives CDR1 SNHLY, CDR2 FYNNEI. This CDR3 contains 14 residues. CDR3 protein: CASWDRGPYYGYTF. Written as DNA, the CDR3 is TGTGCCAGCTGGGACAGGGGCCCGTACTATGGCTACACCTTC.

The CDR3 spells CASSPEITGRGWGYTF. For the CDR3, the DNA is TGTGCCAGCAGCCCAGAAATAACAGGGCGAGGATGGGGCTACACCTTC. The chain links TRBV14 to TRBJ1-2, with D tentatively TRBD1 (6 bases). CDR3 size: 16 residues. Germline-derived CDR1 and CDR2 are SGHDN and FVKESK. V was trimmed by 4 bases and J by 8 bases, leaving 23 bases between them.

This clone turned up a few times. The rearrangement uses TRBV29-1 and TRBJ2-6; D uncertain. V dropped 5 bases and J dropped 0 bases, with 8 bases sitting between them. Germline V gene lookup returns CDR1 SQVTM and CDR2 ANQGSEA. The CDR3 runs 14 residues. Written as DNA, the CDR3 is TGCAGCGTTCTAGATACCTCTGGGGCCAACGTCCTGACTTTC. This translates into CSVLDTSGANVLTF.

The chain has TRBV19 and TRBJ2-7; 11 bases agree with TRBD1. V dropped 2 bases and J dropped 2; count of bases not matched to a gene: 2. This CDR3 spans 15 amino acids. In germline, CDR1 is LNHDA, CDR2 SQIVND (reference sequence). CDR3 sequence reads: CASSISGQGAYEQYF. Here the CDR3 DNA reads TGTGCCAGTAGTATATCGGGACAGGGGGCCTACGAGCAGTACTTC.

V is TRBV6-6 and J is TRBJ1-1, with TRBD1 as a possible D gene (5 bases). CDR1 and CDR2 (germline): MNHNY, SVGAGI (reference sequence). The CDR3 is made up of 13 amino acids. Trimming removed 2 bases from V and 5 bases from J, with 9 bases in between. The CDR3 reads CASSYGGITEAFF. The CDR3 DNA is TGTGCCAGCAGTTACGGGGGGATAACTGAAGCTTTCTTT.

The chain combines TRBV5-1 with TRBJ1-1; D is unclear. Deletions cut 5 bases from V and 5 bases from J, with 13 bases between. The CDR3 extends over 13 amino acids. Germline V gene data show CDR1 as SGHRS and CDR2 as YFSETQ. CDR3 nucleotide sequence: TGCGCCAGCAGGGAGGGCACGGGTACTGAAGCTTTCTTT. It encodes CASREGTGTEAFF.

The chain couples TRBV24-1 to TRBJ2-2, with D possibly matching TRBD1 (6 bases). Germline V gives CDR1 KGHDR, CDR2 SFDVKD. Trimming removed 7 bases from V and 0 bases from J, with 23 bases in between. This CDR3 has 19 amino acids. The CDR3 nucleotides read TGTGCCACCAGCCCTACCCCGGGACAAGGGCCTACGAACACCGGGGAGCTGTTTTTT. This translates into CATSPTPGQGPTNTGELFF.

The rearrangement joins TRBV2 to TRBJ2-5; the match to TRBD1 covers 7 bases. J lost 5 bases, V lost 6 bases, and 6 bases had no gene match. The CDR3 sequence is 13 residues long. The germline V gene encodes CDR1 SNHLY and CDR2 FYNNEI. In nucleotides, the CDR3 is TGTGCCAGCAGCCGGGACAGCCAGGAGACCCAGTACTTC. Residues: CASSRDSQETQYF.

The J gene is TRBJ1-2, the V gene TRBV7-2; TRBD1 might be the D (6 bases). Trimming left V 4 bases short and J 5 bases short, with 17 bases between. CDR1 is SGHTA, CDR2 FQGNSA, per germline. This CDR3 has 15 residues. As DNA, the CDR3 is TGTGCCAGCAGCTCTCCCCGGGGGGCTTGGTATGGCTACACCTTC. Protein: CASSSPRGAWYGYTF. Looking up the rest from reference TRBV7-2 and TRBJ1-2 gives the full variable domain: GAGVSQSPSNKVTEKGKDVELRCDPISGHTALYWYRQSLGQGLEFLIYFQGNSAPDKSGLPSDRFSAERTGGSVSTLTIQRTQQEDSAVYLCASSSPRGAWYGYTFGSGTRLTVV.

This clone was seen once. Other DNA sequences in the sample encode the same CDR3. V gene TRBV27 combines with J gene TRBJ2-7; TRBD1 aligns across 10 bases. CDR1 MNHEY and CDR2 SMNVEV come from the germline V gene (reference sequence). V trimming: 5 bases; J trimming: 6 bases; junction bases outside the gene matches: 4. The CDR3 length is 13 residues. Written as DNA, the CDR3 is TGTGCCAGCAGTCTCGGGACAGGGGCCGAGCAGTACTTC. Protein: CASSLGTGAEQYF.

The CDR3 DNA is TGTGCCAGCGGGGAGACAGGGGGTGGGGCAGATACGCAGTATTTT. It yields the protein CASGETGGGADTQYF. V is TRBV6-5 and J is TRBJ2-3, with 9 bases that match TRBD1. Germline lookup yields CDR1 MNHEY and CDR2 SVGAGI. V trimming: 8 bases; J trimming: 4 bases; junction bases outside the gene matches: 10. This CDR3 is built from 15 residues.

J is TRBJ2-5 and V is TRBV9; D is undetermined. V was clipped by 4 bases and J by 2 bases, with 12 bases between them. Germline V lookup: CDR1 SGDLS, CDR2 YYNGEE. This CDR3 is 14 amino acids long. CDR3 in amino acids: CASSFRQEQETQYF. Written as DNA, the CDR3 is TGTGCCAGCAGCTTCCGACAAGAACAAGAGACCCAGTACTTC.

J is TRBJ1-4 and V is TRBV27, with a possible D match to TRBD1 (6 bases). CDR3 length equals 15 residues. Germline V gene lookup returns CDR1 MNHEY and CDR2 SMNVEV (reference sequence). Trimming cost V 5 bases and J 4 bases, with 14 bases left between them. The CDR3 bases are TGTGCCAGCAGTCTTACCAGGGGTAATAATGAAAAACTGTTTTTT. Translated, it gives CASSLTRGNNEKLFF.

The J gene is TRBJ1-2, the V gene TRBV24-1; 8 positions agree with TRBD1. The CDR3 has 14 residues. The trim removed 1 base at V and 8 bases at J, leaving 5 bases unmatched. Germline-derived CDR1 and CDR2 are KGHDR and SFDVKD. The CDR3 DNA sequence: TGTGCCACCAGTGATTTAGGGACAGGTAGCGGCTACACCTTC. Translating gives CATSDLGTGSGYTF.

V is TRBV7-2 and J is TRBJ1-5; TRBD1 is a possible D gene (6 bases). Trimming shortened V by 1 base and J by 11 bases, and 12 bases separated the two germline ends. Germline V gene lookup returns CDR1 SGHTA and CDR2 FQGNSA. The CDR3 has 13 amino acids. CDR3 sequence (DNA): TGTGCCAGCAGCTTAGGTCACGGACAGACCCAGCATTTT. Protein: CASSLGHGQTQHF.

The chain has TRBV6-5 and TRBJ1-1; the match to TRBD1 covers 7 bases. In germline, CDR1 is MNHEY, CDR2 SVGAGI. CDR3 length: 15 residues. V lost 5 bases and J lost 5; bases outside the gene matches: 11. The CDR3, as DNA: TGTGCCAGCAGTCTCCCAACAGGGGCGGGTACTGAAGCTTTCTTT. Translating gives CASSLPTGAGTEAFF.

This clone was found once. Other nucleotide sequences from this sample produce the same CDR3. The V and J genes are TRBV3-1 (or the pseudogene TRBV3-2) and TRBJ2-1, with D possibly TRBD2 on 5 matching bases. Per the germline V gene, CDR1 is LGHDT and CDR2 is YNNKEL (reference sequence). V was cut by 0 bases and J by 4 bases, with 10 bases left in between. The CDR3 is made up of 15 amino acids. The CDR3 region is CASSQDRGRYNEQFF. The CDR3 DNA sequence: TGTGCCAGCAGCCAAGATAGAGGGAGATACAATGAGCAGTTCTTC.

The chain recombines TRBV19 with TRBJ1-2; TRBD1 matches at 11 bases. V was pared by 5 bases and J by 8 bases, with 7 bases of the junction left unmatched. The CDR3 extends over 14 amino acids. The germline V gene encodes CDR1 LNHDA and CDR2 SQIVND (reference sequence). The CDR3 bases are TGTGCCAGTAGTGAAGGACAGGGGGCTGGGGGCTACACCTTC. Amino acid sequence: CASSEGQGAGGYTF.

The CDR3 bases are TGTGCCAGCAGCCAATCCCCGGGACTTCCTTTCATGAACACTGAAGCTTTCTTT. Its translation: CASSQSPGLPFMNTEAFF. The chain has TRBV4-2 and TRBJ1-1; tentatively, D is TRBD1 (5 bases). The germline gives CDR1 LGHNA, CDR2 YNFKEQ. V was cut by 2 bases and J by 0 bases, with 19 bases left in between. There are 18 residues in the CDR3.

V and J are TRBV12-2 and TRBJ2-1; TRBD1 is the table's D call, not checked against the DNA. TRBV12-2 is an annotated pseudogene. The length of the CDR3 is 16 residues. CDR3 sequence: CASRLETGGSYNEQFF. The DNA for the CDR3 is TGTGCAAGTCGCTTAGAGACAGGGGGCTCCTACAATGAGCAGTTCTTC.

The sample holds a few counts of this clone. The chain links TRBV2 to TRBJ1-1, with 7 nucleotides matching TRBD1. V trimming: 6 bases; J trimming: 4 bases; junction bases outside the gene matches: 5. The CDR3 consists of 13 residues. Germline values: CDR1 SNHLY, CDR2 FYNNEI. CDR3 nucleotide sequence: TGTGCCAGCAGGGCCCGGGACAGCACTGAAGCTTTCTTT. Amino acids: CASRARDSTEAFF.

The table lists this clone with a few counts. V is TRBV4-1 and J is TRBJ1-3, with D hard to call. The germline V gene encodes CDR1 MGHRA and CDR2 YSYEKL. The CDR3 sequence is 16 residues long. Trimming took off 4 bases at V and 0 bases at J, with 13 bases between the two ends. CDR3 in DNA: TGCGCCAGCAGCCGAGTTCCCGGGGTCTCTGGAAACACCATATATTTT. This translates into CASSRVPGVSGNTIYF.

Here the CDR3 reads CASSLGLQGRDNEQFF. Written as DNA, the CDR3 is TGTGCCAGCAGCTTGGGGTTACAGGGTAGGGACAATGAGCAGTTCTTC. V gene TRBV11-1 combines with J gene TRBJ2-1, with D possibly being TRBD1 (6 bases). Germline V CDR1 and CDR2: SGHAT, FQDESV (reference sequence). V was cut by 3 bases and J by 5 bases, with 17 bases left in between. There are 16 residues in the CDR3.

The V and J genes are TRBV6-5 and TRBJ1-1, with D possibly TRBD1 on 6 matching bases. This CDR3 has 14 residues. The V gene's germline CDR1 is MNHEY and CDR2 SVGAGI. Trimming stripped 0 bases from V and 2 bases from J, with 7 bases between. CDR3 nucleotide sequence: TGTGCCAGCAGTTACTCGGACAGAAACACTGAAGCTTTCTTT. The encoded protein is CASSYSDRNTEAFF.

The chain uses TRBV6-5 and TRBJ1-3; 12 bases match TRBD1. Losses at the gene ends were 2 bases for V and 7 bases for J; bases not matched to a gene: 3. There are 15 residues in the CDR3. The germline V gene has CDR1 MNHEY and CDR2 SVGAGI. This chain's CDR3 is CASSYGTGGTNTIYF. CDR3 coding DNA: TGTGCCAGCAGTTACGGGACAGGGGGCACCAACACCATATATTTT.

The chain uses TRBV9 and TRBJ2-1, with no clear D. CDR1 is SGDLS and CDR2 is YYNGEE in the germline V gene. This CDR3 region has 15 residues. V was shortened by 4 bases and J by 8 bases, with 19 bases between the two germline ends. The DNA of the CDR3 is TGTGCCAGCAGCCCCAGGAATATGCCCTGGGATGAGCAGTTCTTC. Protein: CASSPRNMPWDEQFF.

CDR3 bases: TGTGCCAGTAGAAAGGGACAGGGGGCTATCTACGAGCAGTACTTC. This sequence encodes CASRKGQGAIYEQYF. The chain has TRBV19 and TRBJ2-7; 12 positions match TRBD1. This CDR3 is built from 15 residues. Trimming removed 6 bases from V and 3 bases from J; junction bases left unmatched: 6. Germline V gene lookup returns CDR1 LNHDA and CDR2 SQIVND (reference sequence).